A selection of T cell receptor beta chains follows, all from one sample in a study of blood T cell repertoires in COVID-19. TCRdb's table, derived via immunoSEQ multiplex PCR, lists solely in-frame clones and lacks some. The table records some 390,000 clones, about 89% of them present only once. The sample consisted of peripheral blood. The receptor source for this set is a woman in her sixties or seventies with COVID-19, enrolled during active disease. The CDR3 runs from the conserved cysteine through the conserved F or W. Each record gives: D gene, V gene, J gene, CDR3 length, clone size, CDR3 DNA, CDR3 protein. A D gene is named only where the DNA matches it firmly. Clone size, where shown, is once, few, many, or a class for clones that have expanded.

>-|TRBV5-5|TRBJ1-3|16|-
TGTGCCAGCAGCTTGGCTGGGCGGGGTACAGGAAACACCATATATTTT
CASSLAGRGTGNTIYF
>-|TRBV9|TRBJ1-1|14|-
TGTGCCAGCAGCGCCACGGACAGATACACTGAAGCTTTCTTT
CASSATDRYTEAFF
>-|TRBV5-4|TRBJ1-1|14|-
TGTGCCAGCGCCACCTCGGCGGGGGGGGCGGAAGCTTTCTTT
CASATSAGGAEAFF
>-|TRBV28|TRBJ2-2|16|few
TGTGCCAGCACTTTAACAGGGAGGGCGAACACCGGGGAGCTGTTTTTT
CASTLTGRANTGELFF
>TRBD2|TRBV30|TRBJ2-5|13|-
TGTGCCTGGAGTAACGGCGGGGGTGAGACCCAGTACTTC
CAWSNGGGETQYF
>TRBD1|TRBV19|TRBJ2-2|15|-
TGTGCCAGTAGTCCCCAGGGACAGGGGACCGGGGAGCTGTTTTTT
CASSPQGQGTGELFF
>-|TRBV29-1|TRBJ2-1|14|-
TGCAGCGTTGTGTGGCAGGGCTCCTACAATGAGCAGTTCTTC
CSVVWQGSYNEQFF
>TRBD1|TRBV6-5|TRBJ2-5|15|-
TGTGCCAGCAGTTCACAGGGGGCCGAGGGGGAGACCCAGTACTTC
CASSSQGAEGETQYF
>-|TRBV7-9|TRBJ2-2|15|few
TGTGCCAGCAGCTTATCGGAGCCGGGGACCGGGGAGCTGTTTTTT
CASSLSEPGTGELFF
>TRBD1|TRBV5-1|TRBJ2-1|13|-
TGCGCCAGCCGGACAGGAGGATACAATGAGCAGTTCTTC
CASRTGGYNEQFF
>-|TRBV11-2|TRBJ2-7|14|-
TGTGCCAGCAGCGCCCGCCGCGCGACCTACGAGCAGTACTTC
CASSARRATYEQYF
>TRBD1|TRBV2|TRBJ1-2|14|few
TGTGCCAGCAGTGACCCGGACAGGGCAGCCGGCTACACCTTC
CASSDPDRAAGYTF
>TRBD2|TRBV19|TRBJ2-7|11|once
TGTGCCAGCAAAGCGGGGGGCGAGCAGTACTTC
CASKAGGEQYF
>-|TRBV6-4|TRBJ2-3|15|-
TGTGCCAGCAGTAAACAGGCCCTAAGGCAAGATACGCAGTATTTT
CASSKQALRQDTQYF
>-|TRBV15|TRBJ1-3|15|-
TGTGCCACCAGCAGAGATTTAGGGGCTGGAAACACCATATATTTT
CATSRDLGAGNTIYF
>TRBD1|TRBV5-6|TRBJ1-5|16|-
TGTGCCAGCAGCTTCCCTGGACAGGATAGGAGGCAGCCCCAGCATTTT
CASSFPGQDRRQPQHF
>TRBD2|TRBV4-1|TRBJ2-1|18|-
TGCGCCAGCAGCCAAGAGGCGCGTGGGACTAGCGGCCACAATGAGCAGTTCTTC
CASSQEARGTSGHNEQFF
>-|TRBV6-2/TRBV6-3|TRBJ1-5|15|-
TGTGCCAGCAGTTCGAACCTAAGAAGCAATCAGCCCCAGCATTTT
CASSSNLRSNQPQHF
>-|TRBV5-1|TRBJ1-5|15|once
TGCGCCAGCAGCTTGGCCGGGGGGGCAGGTCAGCCCCAGCATTTT
CASSLAGGAGQPQHF
>-|TRBV7-9|TRBJ1-2|14|-
TGTGCCAGCAGCTCGGACGGGGTAGGGTATGGCTACACCTTC
CASSSDGVGYGYTF
>-|TRBV5-5|TRBJ2-2|13|-
TGTGCCAGCGGCTACCAGGGCACCGGGGAGCTGTTTTTT
CASGYQGTGELFF
>-|TRBV5-1|TRBJ2-7|14|-
TGCGCCAGCAGCTTAGGACAGACCCCCTACGAGCAGTACTTC
CASSLGQTPYEQYF
>TRBD2|TRBV2|TRBJ2-7|15|few
TGTGCCAGCAGCGTCAGCGGGGGAGAGGGCTACGAGCAGTACTTC
CASSVSGGEGYEQYF
>-|TRBV11-2|TRBJ1-1|13|few
TGTGCCAGCAGACCAACAGGGCGAACTGAAGCTTTCTTT
CASRPTGRTEAFF
>-|TRBV6-5|TRBJ1-6|14|-
TGTGCCAGCAGTTCGTGGGGCCATAATTCACCCCTCCACTTT
CASSSWGHNSPLHF
>TRBD2|TRBV7-9|TRBJ2-3|15|-
TGTGCCAGCAGCCTGAGCGGGGGCCTCACAGATACGCAGTATTTT
CASSLSGGLTDTQYF
>TRBD1|TRBV4-1|TRBJ1-3|17|-
TGCGCCAGCAGCCAAGATTTGGGGACAGGGTATGCAAACACCATATATTTT
CASSQDLGTGYANTIYF
>-|TRBV19|TRBJ2-5|16|-
TGTGCCAGTAAAGGGGGGGTACGGGGGACCCAAGAGACCCAGTACTTC
CASKGGVRGTQETQYF
>TRBD1|TRBV11-1|TRBJ1-2|15|-
TGTGCCAGCAGCAGTCGGACAGGTACCAACTATGGCTACACCTTC
CASSSRTGTNYGYTF